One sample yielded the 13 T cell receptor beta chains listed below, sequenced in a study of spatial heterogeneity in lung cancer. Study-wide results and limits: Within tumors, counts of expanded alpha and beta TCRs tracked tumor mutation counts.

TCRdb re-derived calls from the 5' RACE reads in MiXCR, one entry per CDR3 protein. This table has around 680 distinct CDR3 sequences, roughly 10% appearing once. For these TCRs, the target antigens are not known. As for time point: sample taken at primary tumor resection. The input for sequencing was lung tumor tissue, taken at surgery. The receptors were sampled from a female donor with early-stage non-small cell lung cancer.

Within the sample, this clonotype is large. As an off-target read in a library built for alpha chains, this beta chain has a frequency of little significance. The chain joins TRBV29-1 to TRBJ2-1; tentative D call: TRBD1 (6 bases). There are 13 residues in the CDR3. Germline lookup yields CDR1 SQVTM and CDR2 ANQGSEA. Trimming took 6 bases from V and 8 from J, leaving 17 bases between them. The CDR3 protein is CSVQGLIGDEQFF. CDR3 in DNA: TGCAGCGTACAGGGCTTGATCGGAGATGAGCAGTTCTTC.

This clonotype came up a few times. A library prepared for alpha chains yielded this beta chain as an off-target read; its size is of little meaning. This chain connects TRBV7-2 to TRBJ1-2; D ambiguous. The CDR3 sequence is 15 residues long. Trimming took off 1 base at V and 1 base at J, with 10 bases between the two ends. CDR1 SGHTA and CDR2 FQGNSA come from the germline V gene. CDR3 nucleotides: TGTGCCAGCAGCTTAGGGTTCACAGATAACTATGGCTACACCTTC. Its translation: CASSLGFTDNYGYTF. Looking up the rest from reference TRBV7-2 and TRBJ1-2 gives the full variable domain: GAGVSQSPSNKVTEKGKDVELRCDPISGHTALYWYRQSLGQGLEFLIYFQGNSAPDKSGLPSDRFSAERTGGSVSTLTIQRTQQEDSAVYLCASSLGFTDNYGYTFGSGTRLTVV.

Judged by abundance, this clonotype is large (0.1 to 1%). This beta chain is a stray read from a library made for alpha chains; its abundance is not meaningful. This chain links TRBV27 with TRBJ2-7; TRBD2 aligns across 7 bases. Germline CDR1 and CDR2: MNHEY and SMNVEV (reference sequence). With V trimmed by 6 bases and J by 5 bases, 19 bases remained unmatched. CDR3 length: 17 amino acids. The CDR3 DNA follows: TGTGCCAGCAGCCCCTTTGCGGGCGGGAGAGCGTGGGACGAGCAGTACTTC. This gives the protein CASSPFAGGRAWDEQYF.

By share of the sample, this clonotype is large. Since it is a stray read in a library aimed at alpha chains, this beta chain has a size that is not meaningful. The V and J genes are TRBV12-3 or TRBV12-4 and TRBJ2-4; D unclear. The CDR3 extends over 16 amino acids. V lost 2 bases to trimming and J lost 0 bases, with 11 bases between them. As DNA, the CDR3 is TGTGCCAGCAGTTTAAATGGTTTACTAGCCAAAAACATTCAGTACTTC. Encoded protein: CASSLNGLLAKNIQYF.

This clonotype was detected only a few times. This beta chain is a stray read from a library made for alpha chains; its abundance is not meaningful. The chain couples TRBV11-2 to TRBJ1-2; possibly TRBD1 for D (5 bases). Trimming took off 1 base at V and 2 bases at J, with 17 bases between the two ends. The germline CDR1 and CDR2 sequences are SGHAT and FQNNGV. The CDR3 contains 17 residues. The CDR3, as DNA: TGTGCCAGCAGCTTAGTTCCAGGGCTTCGTGAAAACTATGGCTACACCTTC. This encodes CASSLVPGLRENYGYTF.

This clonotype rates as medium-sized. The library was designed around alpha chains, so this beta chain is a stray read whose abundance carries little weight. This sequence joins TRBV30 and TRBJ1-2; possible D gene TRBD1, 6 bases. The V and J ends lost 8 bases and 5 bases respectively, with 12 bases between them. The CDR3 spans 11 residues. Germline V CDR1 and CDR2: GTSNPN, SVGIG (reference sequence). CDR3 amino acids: CAGGQPYGYTF. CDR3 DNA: TGTGCCGGTGGACAGCCGTATGGCTACACCTTC. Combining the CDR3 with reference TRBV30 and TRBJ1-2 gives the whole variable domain SQTIHQWPATLVQPVGSPLSLECTVEGTSNPNLYWYRQAAGRGLQLLFYSVGIGQISSEVPQNLSASRPQDRQFILSSKKLLLSDSGFYLCAGGQPYGYTFGSGTRLTVV.

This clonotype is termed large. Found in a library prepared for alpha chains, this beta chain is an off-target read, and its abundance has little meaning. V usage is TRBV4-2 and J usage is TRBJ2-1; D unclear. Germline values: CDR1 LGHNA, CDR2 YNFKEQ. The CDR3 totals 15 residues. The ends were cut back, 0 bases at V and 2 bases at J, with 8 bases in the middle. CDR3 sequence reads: CASSQDPFPYNEQFF. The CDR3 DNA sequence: TGTGCCAGCAGCCAAGACCCCTTCCCCTACAATGAGCAGTTCTTC.

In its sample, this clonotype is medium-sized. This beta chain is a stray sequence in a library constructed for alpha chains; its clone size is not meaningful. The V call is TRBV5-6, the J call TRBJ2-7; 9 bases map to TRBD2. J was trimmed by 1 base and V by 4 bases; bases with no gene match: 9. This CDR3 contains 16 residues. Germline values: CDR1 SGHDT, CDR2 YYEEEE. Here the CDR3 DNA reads TGTGCCAGCAGCCCCAGGCGGCGGGGGGGATCCTACGAGCAGTACTTC. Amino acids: CASSPRRRGGSYEQYF.

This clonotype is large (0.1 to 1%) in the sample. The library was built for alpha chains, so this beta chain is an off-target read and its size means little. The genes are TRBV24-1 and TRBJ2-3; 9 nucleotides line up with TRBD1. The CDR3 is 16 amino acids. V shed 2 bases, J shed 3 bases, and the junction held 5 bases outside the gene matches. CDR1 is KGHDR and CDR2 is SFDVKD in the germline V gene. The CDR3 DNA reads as TGTGCCACCAGTGATTCATCCGGGACAGGGACAGATACGCAGTATTTT. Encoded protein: CATSDSSGTGTDTQYF.

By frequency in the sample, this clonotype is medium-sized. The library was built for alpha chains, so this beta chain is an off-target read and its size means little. The CDR3 DNA reads as TGCAGTGCTAGAGATCGCGGGACAGGGGGAGGCTACACCTTC. Its protein product is CSARDRGTGGGYTF. V gene TRBV20-1 combines with J gene TRBJ1-2; 11 positions match TRBD1. CDR1 is DFQATT and CDR2 is SNEGSKA in the germline V gene (reference sequence). The CDR3 is 14 amino acids. The junction had 5 bases not matched to a gene; V was cut back by 0 bases and J by 8 bases.

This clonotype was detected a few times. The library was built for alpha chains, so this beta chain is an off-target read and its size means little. The CDR3 loop is CASSRRTGNYGYTF. In nucleotides, the CDR3 is TGTGCCAGCAGCCGTAGAACGGGGAACTATGGCTACACCTTC. The chain is built from TRBV9 and TRBJ1-2; no firm D call. Germline values: CDR1 SGDLS, CDR2 YYNGEE. Deletions cut 4 bases from V and 2 bases from J, with 12 bases between. This CDR3 is 14 amino acids long.

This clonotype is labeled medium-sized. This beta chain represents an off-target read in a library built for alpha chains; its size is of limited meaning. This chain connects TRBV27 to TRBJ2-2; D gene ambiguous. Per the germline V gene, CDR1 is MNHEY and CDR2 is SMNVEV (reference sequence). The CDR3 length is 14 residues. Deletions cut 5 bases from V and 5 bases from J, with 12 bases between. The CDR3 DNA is TGTGCCAGCAGTAAACTATCCGATACCGGGGAGCTGTTTTTT. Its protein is CASSKLSDTGELFF.

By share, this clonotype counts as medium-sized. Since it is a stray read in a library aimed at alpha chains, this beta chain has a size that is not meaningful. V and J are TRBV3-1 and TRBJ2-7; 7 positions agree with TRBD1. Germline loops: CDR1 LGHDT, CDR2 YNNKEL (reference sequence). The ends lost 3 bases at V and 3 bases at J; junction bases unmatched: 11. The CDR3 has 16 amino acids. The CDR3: CASSQFWRGGSYEQYF. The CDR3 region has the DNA TGTGCCAGCAGCCAGTTCTGGAGAGGGGGCAGCTACGAGCAGTACTTC.